The source of this T cell receptor (beta chain) is a study of blood T cell repertoires in COVID-19. Assay used: immunoSEQ multiplex PCR; TCRdb lists only in-frame clones, some missing. The sample lists 70,000 or so clones; roughly four fifths were seen once. Regarding this clone: The sample carries other DNA sequences with the same CDR3.

CDR3 length: 15 residues. Sequencing used peripheral blood. The chain recombines TRBV21-1 with TRBJ1-1; the table assigns TRBD1, which was not confirmed against the DNA. TRBV21-1 is deemed a pseudogene. The receptor comes from a man aged 70-80 years with acute or convalescent COVID-19. This chain's CDR3 is CASRPEDRGNAEAFF. The CDR3, as DNA: TGTGCCAGCAGACCCGAAGACAGGGGGAACGCTGAAGCTTTCTTT.